These 15 T cell receptor beta chains originate from one sample sequenced in a study of graft-versus-host responses after intestinal transplantation. Here immunoSEQ multiplex PCR was the method, and the copy in TCRdb shows in-frame clones only, minus some. The table shows tens of thousands of clones, with around 90% occurring only once. Sequenced here: PBMCs, sampled 26 days after transplant. Every receptor here comes from a human patient who received an intestinal transplant, so some T cells may come from the graft donor.

V usage is TRBV30 and J usage is TRBJ2-1; tentative D call: TRBD2 (6 bases). Germline V CDR1 and CDR2: GTSNPN, SVGIG (reference sequence). The CDR3 is made up of 11 amino acids. The germline V and J ends were trimmed by 0 bases and 13 bases, with 10 bases remaining between them. CDR3 loop: CAWSVLREQFF. In DNA, the CDR3 is TGTGCCTGGAGTGTATTGCGGGAACAGTTCTTC.

V and J are TRBV29-1 and TRBJ2-1; TRBD2 agrees at 8 bases. V lost 4 bases, J lost 4 bases, and 6 bases stayed unmatched. This CDR3 has 14 residues. The germline gives CDR1 SQVTM, CDR2 ANQGSEA. The CDR3 spells CSVGPRGGYNEQFF. CDR3 nucleotides: TGCAGCGTTGGCCCGCGCGGGGGGTACAATGAGCAGTTCTTC.

The rearrangement joins TRBV14 to TRBJ1-2, with 7 bases identical to TRBD1. There are 15 residues in the CDR3. CDR1 is SGHDN, CDR2 FVKESK, per germline. With V trimmed by 4 bases and J by 3 bases, 8 bases remained unmatched. This chain's CDR3 is CASSRTGTDYYGYTF. The DNA for the CDR3 is TGTGCCAGCAGCCGGACCGGGACAGATTACTATGGCTACACCTTC. The full variable domain, in which reference TRBV14 and TRBJ1-2 provide the parts outside the CDR3, is EAGVTQFPSHSVIEKGQTVTLRCDPISGHDNLYWYRRVMGKEIKFLLHFVKESKQDESGMPNNRFLAERTGGTYSTLKVQPAELEDSGVYFCASSRTGTDYYGYTFGSGTRLTVV.

The rearrangement uses TRBV6-5 and TRBJ2-3, with D uncertain. Germline loops: CDR1 MNHEY, CDR2 SVGAGI. The CDR3 extends over 13 amino acids. Trimming left V 2 bases short and J 7 bases short, with 10 bases between. The CDR3 nucleotides are TGTGCCAGCAGTTACGTGACATTTTATACGCAGTATTTT. Amino acid sequence: CASSYVTFYTQYF.

The chain has TRBV5-4 and TRBJ2-7; 7 bases align to TRBD2. The CDR3 runs to 14 residues. The germline V gene has CDR1 SGHNT and CDR2 YYREEE (reference sequence). V lost 4 bases, J lost 0 bases, and 4 bases stayed unmatched. The DNA of the CDR3 is TGTGCCAGCAGCCCCGGGACTACCTCCTACGAGCAGTACTTC. Amino acid sequence: CASSPGTTSYEQYF.

Of note for this clone: The identical CDR3 is also encoded by other nucleotide sequences in the sample. The chain has TRBV27 and TRBJ1-5; a possible D gene is TRBD1 (5 bases). Germline V gene sequence: CDR1 MNHEY, CDR2 SMNVEV (reference sequence). V gave up 2 bases and J gave up 1 base, with 9 bases separating them. The CDR3 has 15 amino acids. CDR3 nucleotides: TGTGCCAGCAGTTTAGGGGGGATAAGCAATCAGCCCCAGCATTTT. It is translated as CASSLGGISNQPQHF.

The rearrangement joins TRBV6-1 to TRBJ1-5; D uncertain. Trimming cost V 2 bases and J 11 bases, with 10 bases left between them. The CDR3 consists of 12 residues. The germline V gene encodes CDR1 MNHNS and CDR2 SASEGT. The CDR3 is CASSEPRVAQHF. The CDR3 DNA reads TGTGCCAGCAGTGAACCGAGGGTTGCCCAGCATTTT.

J is TRBJ1-2 and V is TRBV19; 9 bases line up with TRBD1. This CDR3 is built from 15 residues. J gave up 4 bases and V 4 bases, and 7 bases lay outside the gene matches. Per germline, CDR1 LNHDA and CDR2 SQIVND (reference sequence). CDR3 protein: CASSTPGQGTYGYTF. The CDR3 nucleotides read TGTGCCAGTAGTACACCGGGACAGGGTACCTATGGCTACACCTTC.

This clone was detected only once. The chain couples TRBV27 to TRBJ1-1; tentative D call: TRBD1 (6 bases). CDR1 MNHEY and CDR2 SMNVEV come from the germline V gene (reference sequence). V shed 2 bases and J shed 4 bases, with 14 bases lying between them. The CDR3 totals 15 residues. As DNA, the CDR3 is TGTGCCAGCAGTTTAGGCACTTTGGGGGCCACTGAAGCTTTCTTT. This translates into CASSLGTLGATEAFF.

The gene calls are TRBV5-5 and TRBJ1-2; 8 bases agree with TRBD1. From germline, CDR1 is SGHKS and CDR2 YYEKEE (reference sequence). The CDR3 contains 16 residues. Trimming cost V 6 bases and J 4 bases; bases outside gene matches: 14. CDR3 nucleotides: TGTGCCAGCACCACGGCCCCGGGACAGGCTTTCTATGGCTACACCTTC. This sequence encodes CASTTAPGQAFYGYTF.

The CDR3 here is CASSGRQVLSNQPQHF. CDR3 sequence (DNA): TGTGCCAGCAGTGGCCGACAGGTTCTGAGCAATCAGCCCCAGCATTTT. V and J are TRBV6-1 and TRBJ1-5, with D possibly matching TRBD1 (6 bases). The CDR3 consists of 16 residues. Trimming took 4 bases from V and 1 from J, leaving 14 bases between them. Per the germline V gene, CDR1 is MNHNS and CDR2 is SASEGT.

This clone has just a few counts. The chain links TRBV4-1 to TRBJ2-7, with TRBD2 matching over 9 bases. The CDR3 loop spans 15 amino acids. Germline loops: CDR1 MGHRA, CDR2 YSYEKL. Germline trimming cut 3 bases from V and 4 bases from J; bases unmatched to any gene: 7. The CDR3 region has the DNA TGCGCCAGCAGCCAGAGTAGCGGGGGCAGGTACGAGCAGTACTTC. Residues: CASSQSSGGRYEQYF.

The rearrangement joins TRBV5-6 to TRBJ2-3, with a tentative D call TRBD2 (7 bases). This CDR3 has 17 amino acids. Deletions cut 1 base from V and 4 bases from J, with 19 bases between. The germline V gene has CDR1 SGHDT and CDR2 YYEEEE. The CDR3 is CASSLLTVGGGSDTQYF. CDR3 sequence (DNA): TGTGCCAGCAGCTTGCTGACTGTCGGCGGGGGCTCAGATACGCAGTATTTT.

The genes are TRBV7-9 and TRBJ2-7; TRBD1 matches 8 bases. Trimming took 1 base from V and 6 from J; bases not matched to a gene: 14. This CDR3 has 17 amino acids. Germline V CDR1 and CDR2: SEHNR, FQNEAQ (reference sequence). The CDR3 DNA reads TGTGCCAGCAGCTTAGAGGGACAGGCCTTACCAGGGGGCGAGCAGTACGTC. Protein sequence: CASSLEGQALPGGEQYV.

The chain employs TRBV28 and TRBJ2-7; 10 nucleotides line up with TRBD1. The CDR3 spans 13 residues. With V trimmed by 4 bases and J by 5 bases, 2 bases remained unmatched. Germline V gene data show CDR1 as MDHEN and CDR2 as SYDVKM. CDR3 residues: CASSWDRGNEQYF. In DNA form, the CDR3 reads TGTGCCAGCAGTTGGGACAGGGGAAACGAGCAGTACTTC.